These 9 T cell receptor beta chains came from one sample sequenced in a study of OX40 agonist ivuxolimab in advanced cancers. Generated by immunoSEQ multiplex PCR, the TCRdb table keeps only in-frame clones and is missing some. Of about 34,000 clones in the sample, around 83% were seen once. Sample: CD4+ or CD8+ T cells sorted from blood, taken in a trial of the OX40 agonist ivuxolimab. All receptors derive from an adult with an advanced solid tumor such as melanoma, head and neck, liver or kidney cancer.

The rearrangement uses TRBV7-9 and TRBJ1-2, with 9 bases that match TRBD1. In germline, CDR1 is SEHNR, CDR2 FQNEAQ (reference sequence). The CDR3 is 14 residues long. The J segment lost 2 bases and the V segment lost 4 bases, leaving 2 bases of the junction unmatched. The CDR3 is CASSSGTGNYGYTF. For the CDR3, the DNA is TGTGCCAGCAGCTCCGGGACAGGGAACTATGGCTACACCTTC.

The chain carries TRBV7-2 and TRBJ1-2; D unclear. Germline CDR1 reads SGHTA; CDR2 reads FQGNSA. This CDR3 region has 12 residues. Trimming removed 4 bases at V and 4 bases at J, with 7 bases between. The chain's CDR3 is CASSSRSYGYTF. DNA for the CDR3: TGTGCCAGCAGCTCCCGGAGCTATGGCTACACCTTC.

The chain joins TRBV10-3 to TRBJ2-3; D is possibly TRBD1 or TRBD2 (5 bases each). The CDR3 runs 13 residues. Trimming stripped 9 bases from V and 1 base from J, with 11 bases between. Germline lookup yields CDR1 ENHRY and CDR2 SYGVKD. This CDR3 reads CAIGTGGTDTQYF. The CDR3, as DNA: TGTGCCATTGGGACCGGAGGCACAGATACGCAGTATTTT.

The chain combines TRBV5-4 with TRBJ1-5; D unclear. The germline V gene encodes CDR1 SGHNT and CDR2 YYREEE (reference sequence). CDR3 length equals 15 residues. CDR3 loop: CAAPGERNSNQPQHF. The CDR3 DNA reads TGTGCAGCTCCTGGGGAGAGGAATAGCAATCAGCCCCAGCATTTT.

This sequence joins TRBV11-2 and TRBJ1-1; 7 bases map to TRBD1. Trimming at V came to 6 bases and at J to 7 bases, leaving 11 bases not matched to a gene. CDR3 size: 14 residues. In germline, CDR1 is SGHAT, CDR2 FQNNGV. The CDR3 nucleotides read TGTGCCAGCAGTAAAATCCGGGACAGAAATGAAGCTTTCTTT. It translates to CASSKIRDRNEAFF.

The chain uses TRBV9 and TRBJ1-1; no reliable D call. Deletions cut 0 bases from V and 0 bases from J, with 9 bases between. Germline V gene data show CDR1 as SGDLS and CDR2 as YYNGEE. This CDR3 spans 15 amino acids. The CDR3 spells CASSVGVQMNTEAFF. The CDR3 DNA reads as TGTGCCAGCAGCGTAGGGGTACAGATGAACACTGAAGCTTTCTTT.

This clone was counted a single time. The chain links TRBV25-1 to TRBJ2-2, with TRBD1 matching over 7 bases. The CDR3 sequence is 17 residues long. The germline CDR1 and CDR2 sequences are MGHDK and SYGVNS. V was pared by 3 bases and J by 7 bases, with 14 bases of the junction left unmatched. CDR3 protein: CASSDARQGAYGGELFF. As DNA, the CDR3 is TGTGCCAGCAGTGACGCTAGACAGGGCGCTTATGGCGGGGAGCTGTTTTTT.

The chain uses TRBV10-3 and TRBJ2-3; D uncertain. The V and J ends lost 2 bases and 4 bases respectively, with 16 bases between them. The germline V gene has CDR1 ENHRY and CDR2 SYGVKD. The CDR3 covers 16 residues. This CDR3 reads CAISEATLGLADTQYF. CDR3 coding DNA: TGTGCCATCAGTGAGGCTACCCTAGGGCTCGCAGATACGCAGTATTTT.

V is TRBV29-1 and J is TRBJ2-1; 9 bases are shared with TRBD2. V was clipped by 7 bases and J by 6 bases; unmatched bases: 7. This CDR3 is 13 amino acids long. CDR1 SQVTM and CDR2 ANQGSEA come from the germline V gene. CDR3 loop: CSGSSGARNEQFF. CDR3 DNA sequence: TGCAGCGGGTCTAGCGGGGCCCGCAATGAGCAGTTCTTC.